This T cell receptor beta chain was sequenced for a study of CD8 T cells in Susac syndrome. cDNA came from 0.5 to 1 ug RNA primed by random hexamers. Amplification of TCR beta CDR3 by immunoSEQ multiplex PCR spanned 54 Vbeta and 13 Jbeta. TCRdb fed the immunoSEQ multiplex PCR reads into MiXCR, producing one record per CDR3 protein. This sample carries 150,000 to 200,000 distinct CDR3 sequences, 92% of them seen once, and the ten largest clones take around 0.087%. Germline V lookup: CDR1 SGHTA, CDR2 FQGTGA. The CDR3 spans 16 residues. Trimming cost V 6 bases and J 0 bases; bases outside gene matches: 8.

The sequence derives from a human donor in good health. Sample: CD4+ T cells from PBMCs. The V call is TRBV7-3, the J call TRBJ1-1; 9 positions match TRBD1. CDR3 sequence: CASSHGTGRMNTEAFF. The CDR3 nucleotides are TGTGCCAGCAGTCATGGGACAGGGCGTATGAACACTGAAGCTTTCTTT.